Each of the 27 T cell receptor beta chains below was sequenced from the same sample in a study of T cell changes during pregnancy in multiple sclerosis. Profiling relied on immunoSEQ multiplex PCR, and the TCRdb table lists in-frame clones only, not all of them. The sample gives about 67,000 clones, approximately 90% of which show up once; roughly 1.4% is in the top ten. The sequencing here drew on peripheral blood, taken in the second trimester of pregnancy. These receptor sequences come from a female donor with multiple sclerosis, enrolled in a pregnancy study.

This clone was observed a few times. The V call is TRBV30, the J call TRBJ2-5; a possible D gene is TRBD1 (5 bases). V lost 0 bases, J lost 5 bases, and 10 bases lay in between. The CDR3 sequence is 13 residues long. Germline CDR1 is GTSNPN and CDR2 is SVGIG (reference sequence). CDR3 amino acids: CAWSVGVVETQYF. In nucleotides, the CDR3 is TGTGCCTGGAGTGTAGGGGTGGTCGAGACCCAGTACTTC.

The chain employs TRBV5-1 and TRBJ1-2; tentative D call: TRBD1 (6 bases). The CDR3 is 16 residues long. The germline gives CDR1 SGHRS, CDR2 YFSETQ. Trimming took 5 bases from V and 0 from J, leaving 17 bases between them. The CDR3 nucleotides are TGCGCCAGCAGATTTGGAGAGACAGGTTCTAACTATGGCTACACCTTC. The encoded protein is CASRFGETGSNYGYTF.

The chain couples TRBV7-2 to TRBJ1-3; TRBD1 might be the D (6 bases). The CDR3 covers 13 residues. Germline assignment: CDR1 SGHTA and CDR2 FQGNSA. The V gene lost 6 bases and the J gene lost 3 bases, with 9 bases spanning the gap. In DNA form, the CDR3 reads TGTGCCAGCAGACCACAGGGTGGAAACACCATATATTTT. The encoded protein is CASRPQGGNTIYF.

V and J are TRBV27 and TRBJ2-1, with unresolved D. The V gene lost 6 bases and the J gene lost 3 bases, with 12 bases spanning the gap. The CDR3 consists of 14 residues. Germline V lookup: CDR1 MNHEY, CDR2 SMNVEV (reference sequence). CDR3 sequence reads: CASRIQIDYNEQFF. The CDR3 bases are TGTGCCAGCAGGATACAGATAGACTACAATGAGCAGTTCTTC.

J is TRBJ1-3 and V is TRBV6-1; D unclear. CDR3 size: 16 residues. V was cut by 2 bases and J by 0 bases, with 11 bases left in between. Germline V gives CDR1 MNHNS, CDR2 SASEGT. The CDR3 loop reads CASSEQSFVSGNTIYF. CDR3 coding DNA: TGTGCCAGCAGTGAACAGTCATTCGTCTCTGGAAACACCATATATTTT.

This chain uses TRBV18 with TRBJ2-7; 9 bases fit TRBD1. The germline V gene encodes CDR1 KGHSH and CDR2 LQKENI. The CDR3 has 15 amino acids. The V segment lost 4 bases and the J segment 5 bases; nucleotides outside the gene matches: 9. The CDR3 is CASSQQQGAENEQYF. The DNA for the CDR3 is TGTGCCAGCTCACAACAACAGGGGGCGGAGAACGAGCAGTACTTC.

The chain couples TRBV30 to TRBJ1-1; a weak D match, TRBD1 (5 bases). The germline V gene has CDR1 GTSNPN and CDR2 SVGIG (reference sequence). The CDR3 consists of 14 residues. The V gene lost 0 bases and the J gene lost 5 bases, with 13 bases spanning the gap. CDR3 in DNA: TGTGCCTGGAGTGTACCAGGGCAAGTGACTGAAGCTTTCTTT. Residues: CAWSVPGQVTEAFF.

This chain links TRBV21-1 with TRBJ1-1; TRBD1, the D gene given by the table, was not confirmed from the DNA. TRBV21-1 is noted as a pseudogene. The CDR3 covers 17 residues. The CDR3 spells CASGSAGQPKLNTEAFF. DNA for the CDR3: TGTGCCAGCGGTTCGGCTGGACAGCCTAAATTGAACACTGAAGCTTTCTTT.

Here the CDR3 reads CATSRGLDRGQDEQFF. CDR3 in DNA: TGTGCCACCAGCAGAGGGCTAGACAGGGGGCAGGATGAGCAGTTCTTC. This sequence joins TRBV15 and TRBJ2-1; 10 nucleotides agree with TRBD1. Losses at the gene ends were 1 base for V and 8 bases for J; bases not matched to a gene: 8. The CDR3 is 16 amino acids. CDR1 and CDR2 from the germline V gene are LNHNV and YYDKDF (reference sequence).

This clone was detected once. The genes are TRBV7-6 and TRBJ1-2, with 11 nucleotides matching TRBD1. The germline CDR1 and CDR2 sequences are SGHVS and FNYEAQ. CDR3 length equals 16 residues. V dropped 5 bases and J dropped 4; count of bases not matched to a gene: 9. The CDR3 sequence is CASSPGTGGLGYGYTF. CDR3 DNA sequence: TGTGCCAGCAGCCCCGGGACAGGGGGTTTGGGCTATGGCTACACCTTC.

The chain uses TRBV30 and TRBJ1-1; the D gene is possibly TRBD1 (6 bases). CDR3 length: 15 amino acids. Between the trimmed V and J ends, which lost 4 bases and 6 bases, there was a span of 21 bases. Germline values: CDR1 GTSNPN, CDR2 SVGIG (reference sequence). DNA for the CDR3: TGTGCCTGGAACGAACAGCTCCAGGGGCGCGCTGAAGCTTTCTTT. Its translation is CAWNEQLQGRAEAFF.

This clone has only one observation. V and J are TRBV6-5 and TRBJ1-1; unclear D gene. V was clipped by 3 bases and J by 4 bases, with 12 bases between them. The CDR3 covers 14 residues. Germline assignment: CDR1 MNHEY and CDR2 SVGAGI. The CDR3 reads CASSYSVAGTEAFF. In nucleotides, the CDR3 is TGTGCCAGCAGTTATTCGGTTGCGGGCACTGAAGCTTTCTTT.

In DNA form, the CDR3 reads TGTGCCAGCAGTTTATGGGGGGGCGCGAACATTCAGTACTTC. Translation gives CASSLWGGANIQYF. The V and J genes are TRBV27 and TRBJ2-4, with D perhaps TRBD2 (7 bases). From germline, CDR1 is MNHEY and CDR2 SMNVEV (reference sequence). The ends were cut back, 1 base at V and 7 bases at J, with 11 bases in the middle. CDR3 length: 14 residues.

V is TRBV5-1 and J is TRBJ1-4; D remains ambiguous. The CDR3 length is 15 residues. Trimming left V 0 bases short and J 2 bases short, with 8 bases between. Per the germline V gene, CDR1 is SGHRS and CDR2 is YFSETQ. The CDR3 protein is CASSLVAGTNEKLFF. CDR3 bases: TGCGCCAGCAGCTTGGTGGCGGGGACTAATGAAAAACTGTTTTTT.

This sequence joins TRBV9 and TRBJ1-5; the match to TRBD1 covers 9 bases. Germline V lookup: CDR1 SGDLS, CDR2 YYNGEE. The CDR3 spans 16 residues. V trimming: 4 bases; J trimming: 0 bases; junction bases outside the gene matches: 5. CDR3 bases: TGTGCCAGCAGCCCGGGGACAGGGACTAGCAATCAGCCCCAGCATTTT. It translates to CASSPGTGTSNQPQHF.

This chain links TRBV18 with TRBJ1-3; D is undetermined. Germline CDR1 reads KGHSH; CDR2 reads LQKENI. The ends were cut back, 2 bases at V and 0 bases at J, with 14 bases in the middle. The CDR3 extends over 17 amino acids. The CDR3 spells CASSPAAALLSGNTIYF. The CDR3 region has the DNA TGTGCCAGCTCACCAGCGGCCGCGTTACTCTCTGGAAACACCATATATTTT.

V is TRBV10-3 and J is TRBJ2-6, with D possibly being TRBD1 (6 bases). Trimming left V 6 bases short and J 2 bases short, with 26 bases between. The germline gives CDR1 ENHRY, CDR2 SYGVKD. This CDR3 is built from 20 residues. The CDR3 loop is CAIRPNQGFRPQTGANVLTF. The CDR3 DNA reads TGTGCCATCAGACCTAATCAGGGGTTCAGGCCACAAACTGGGGCCAACGTCCTGACTTTC.

This sequence joins TRBV18 and TRBJ2-2; 7 positions agree with TRBD1. There are 16 residues in the CDR3. CDR1 and CDR2 from the germline V gene are KGHSH and LQKENI. V lost 4 bases, J lost 2 bases, and 7 bases stayed unmatched. The CDR3 region has the DNA TGTGCCAGCTCACGCTCGACAGGGACCAACACCGGGGAGCTGTTTTTT. Protein product: CASSRSTGTNTGELFF.

The rearrangement joins TRBV18 to TRBJ1-5; possible D gene TRBD1, 6 bases. This CDR3 region has 16 residues. Germline V gene lookup returns CDR1 KGHSH and CDR2 LQKENI. V lost 6 bases to trimming and J lost 0 bases, with 15 bases between them. CDR3 protein: CASSPGGAVSNQPQHF. DNA for the CDR3: TGTGCCAGCTCCCCGGGGGGGGCAGTTAGCAATCAGCCCCAGCATTTT.

This chain links TRBV7-9 with TRBJ2-3; 8 bases map to TRBD1. CDR3 length: 15 amino acids. Germline CDR1 SEHNR, CDR2 FQNEAQ (reference sequence). The junction had 5 bases not matched to a gene; V was cut back by 4 bases and J by 2 bases. The CDR3 DNA follows: TGTGCCAGCAGCTCGGACAGGGCGTCCACAGATACGCAGTATTTT. Protein: CASSSDRASTDTQYF. Supplemented by reference TRBV7-9 and TRBJ2-3, the full variable domain reads DTGVSQNPRHKITKRGQNVTFRCDPISEHNRLYWYRQTLGQGPEFLTYFQNEAQLEKSRLLSDRFSAERPKGSFSTLEIQRTEQGDSAMYLCASSSDRASTDTQYFGPGTRLTVL.

The J gene is TRBJ2-2, the V gene TRBV7-9; D gene unclear. Looked up from germline, CDR1 is SEHNR and CDR2 is FQNEAQ (reference sequence). The CDR3 consists of 15 residues. V was trimmed by 6 bases and J by 1 base, leaving 12 bases between them. CDR3 sequence (DNA): TGTGCCAGCAGTTTGCTCTCGGGGAACACCGGGGAGCTGTTTTTT. This codes for CASSLLSGNTGELFF.

The chain couples TRBV5-6 to TRBJ2-1; 8 nucleotides agree with TRBD1. V trimming: 4 bases; J trimming: 10 bases; junction bases outside the gene matches: 4. CDR1 and CDR2 (germline): SGHDT, YYEEEE. CDR3 size: 12 residues. CDR3 sequence (DNA): TGTGCCAGCAGCCTACAGGGGGGCGAGCAGTTCTTC. Its translation: CASSLQGGEQFF.

The chain combines TRBV5-1 with TRBJ1-2, with D possibly being TRBD1 (6 bases). There are 12 residues in the CDR3. Trimming cost V 0 bases and J 11 bases, with 11 bases left between them. From germline, CDR1 is SGHRS and CDR2 YFSETQ. The DNA of the CDR3 is TGCGCCAGCAGCTTGGATGTCACAGGGTACACCTTC. This translates into CASSLDVTGYTF.

The chain joins TRBV18 to TRBJ1-1; tentative D call: TRBD1 (5 bases). Germline lookup yields CDR1 KGHSH and CDR2 LQKENI. The CDR3 sequence is 14 residues long. The V end was cut by 3 bases, the J end by 4 bases, with 12 bases between. CDR3 residues: CASSPTAYTTEAFF. For the CDR3, the DNA is TGTGCCAGCTCACCGACAGCGTATACCACTGAAGCTTTCTTT.

CDR3 DNA: TGTGCCTGGAGACAGAACACTGAAGCTTTCTTT. Its translation: CAWRQNTEAFF. The chain couples TRBV30 to TRBJ1-1; D is unresolved. The CDR3 is 11 residues long. Germline CDR1 reads GTSNPN; CDR2 reads SVGIG (reference sequence). Trimming stripped 3 bases from V and 1 base from J, with 3 bases between.

The rearrangement uses TRBV4-2 and TRBJ2-7, with a weak D call TRBD1 (5 bases). V dropped 1 base and J dropped 4 bases, with 20 bases sitting between them. CDR1 LGHNA and CDR2 YNFKEQ come from the germline V gene. The CDR3 is 17 amino acids. The CDR3 bases are TGTGCCAGCAGCCAAGTATCTTTGGGCAGGGTGCTTTACGAGCAGTACTTC. Amino acid sequence: CASSQVSLGRVLYEQYF.

This clone was recorded once. This chain uses TRBV14 with TRBJ1-1, with a weak D call TRBD1 (6 bases). V dropped 4 bases and J dropped 5 bases, with 20 bases sitting between them. Germline assignment: CDR1 SGHDN and CDR2 FVKESK. The CDR3 runs to 16 residues. DNA of the CDR3: TGTGCCAGCAGCCCCCTAGGGAGGGGGGCGAGAACTGAAGCTTTCTTT. Protein product: CASSPLGRGARTEAFF.